This entry describes one T cell receptor (beta chain). The data originate from a study of blood T cell repertoires in COVID-19. From germline, CDR1 is LNHDA and CDR2 SQIVND (reference sequence). Trimming left V 2 bases short and J 8 bases short, with 15 bases between. CDR3 size: 15 residues. In the original workflow: Cell counts per sample came from amplifying reference gene primers. The repertoire was sequenced with immunoSEQ multiplex PCR; TCRdb's copy has only in-frame clones and lacks some. The V and J calls and clone size come from that table; D and trimming were worked out from the DNA. The table includes about 120,000 clones, less than 90% detected once.

The sample comprised peripheral blood. The TCR sequence derives from a man aged 30 to 39 with acute or convalescent COVID-19. This sequence joins TRBV19 and TRBJ1-4; TRBD1 is a possible D gene (6 bases). DNA for the CDR3: TGTGCCAGTAGTATAAGGGCCACAGGGACCGAAAAACTGTTTTTT. It encodes CASSIRATGTEKLFF.